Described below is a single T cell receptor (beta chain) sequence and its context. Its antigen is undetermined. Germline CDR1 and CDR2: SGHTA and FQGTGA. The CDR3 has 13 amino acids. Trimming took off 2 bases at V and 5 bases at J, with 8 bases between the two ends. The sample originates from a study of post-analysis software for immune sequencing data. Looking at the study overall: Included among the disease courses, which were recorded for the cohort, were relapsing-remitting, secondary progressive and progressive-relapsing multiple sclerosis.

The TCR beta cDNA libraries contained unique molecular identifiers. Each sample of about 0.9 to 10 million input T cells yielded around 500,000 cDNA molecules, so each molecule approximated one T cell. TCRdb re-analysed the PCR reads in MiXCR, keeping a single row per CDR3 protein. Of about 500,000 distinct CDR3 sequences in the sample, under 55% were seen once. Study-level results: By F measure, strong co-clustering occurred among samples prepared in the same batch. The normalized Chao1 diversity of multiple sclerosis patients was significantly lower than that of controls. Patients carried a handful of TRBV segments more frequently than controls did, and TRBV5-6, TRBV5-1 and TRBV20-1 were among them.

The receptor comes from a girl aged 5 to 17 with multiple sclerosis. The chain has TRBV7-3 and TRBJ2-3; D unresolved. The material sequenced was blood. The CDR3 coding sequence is TGTGCCAGCAGCTTAGAGCTTTTAGATACGCAGTATTTT. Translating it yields CASSLELLDTQYF.